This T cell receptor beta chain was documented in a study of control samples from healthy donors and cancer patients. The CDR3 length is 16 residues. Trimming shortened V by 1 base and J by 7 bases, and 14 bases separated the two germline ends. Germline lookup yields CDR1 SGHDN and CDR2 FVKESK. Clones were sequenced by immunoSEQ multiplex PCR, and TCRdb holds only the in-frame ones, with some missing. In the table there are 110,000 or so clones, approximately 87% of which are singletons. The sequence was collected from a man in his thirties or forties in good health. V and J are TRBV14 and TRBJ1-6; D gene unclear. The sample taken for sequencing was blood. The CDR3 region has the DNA TGTGCCAGCAGCCAAGTCAGGACCCGCCCGAATTCACCCCTCCACTTT. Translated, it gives CASSQVRTRPNSPLHF.